The rows below give T cell receptor beta chains drawn from one sample of a study of type 1 regulatory T cells. These receptors' antigens are unknown. TCRdb reprocessed the reads with MiXCR, giving one entry per CDR3 protein. This sample has roughly 68,000 distinct CDR3 sequences, with approximately 64% found just once. Sequencing was performed on cultured T cells, either the whole culture or a sorted T cell fraction (not recorded which). The receptors shown here come from a human donor in good health. Each CDR3 is given with its conserved first and last residue. A D gene is named only where the DNA matches it firmly. Not every row has a clone size; where given, it reads once, few, many or a size class.

v_gene	j_gene	d_gene	abundance	CDR3aa	CDR3nt
TRBV4-1	TRBJ2-7	NA	NA	CASSQDLTTPNEQYF	TGCGCCAGCAGCCAAGATTTGACGACGCCGAACGAGCAGTACTTC
TRBV27	TRBJ2-4	NA	NA	CASSLPAGRAKNIQYF	TGTGCCAGCAGTTTACCCGCGGGGAGAGCCAAAAACATTCAGTACTTC
TRBV20-1	TRBJ1-6	TRBD1	NA	CSASPGQGYNSPLHF	TGCAGTGCTAGCCCGGGACAGGGATATAATTCACCCCTCCACTTT
TRBV19	TRBJ1-4	TRBD1	NA	CASRRRQGGYEKLFF	TGTGCCAGTAGACGAAGACAGGGTGGATATGAAAAACTGTTTTTT
TRBV9	TRBJ2-1	NA	NA	CASSPRQGGSYNEQFF	TGTGCCAGCAGCCCCCGCCAGGGGGGCTCCTACAATGAGCAGTTCTTC
TRBV19	TRBJ2-5	TRBD1	NA	CASSLGTGDGETQYF	TGTGCCAGTAGTCTGGGGACAGGGGACGGAGAGACCCAGTACTTC
TRBV5-1	TRBJ2-1	TRBD2	NA	CASSLDGSGGYNEQFF	TGCGCCAGCAGCTTGGATGGTAGCGGGGGGTACAATGAGCAGTTCTTC
TRBV27	TRBJ1-4	NA	NA	CASSLVGATNEKLFF	TGTGCCAGCAGTTTAGTGGGGGCGACTAATGAAAAACTGTTTTTT
TRBV12-3/TRBV12-4	TRBJ2-2	TRBD2	NA	CASTPPGASGRRYTGELFF	TGTGCCAGCACCCCCCCGGGGGCTAGCGGGAGACGATATACCGGGGAGCTGTTTTTT
TRBV6-1	TRBJ1-2	NA	NA	CASSEGIWGSYGYTF	TGTGCCAGCAGTGAAGGTATTTGGGGCAGCTATGGCTACACCTTC
TRBV12-3/TRBV12-4	TRBJ1-5	TRBD1	NA	CASSSTRDRGNQPQHF	TGTGCCAGCAGCTCCACCCGGGACAGGGGCAATCAGCCCCAGCATTTT
TRBV24-1	TRBJ2-5	TRBD2	NA	CATSKSGRAFETQYF	TGTGCCACCAGTAAGAGCGGGAGGGCCTTTGAGACCCAGTACTTC
TRBV28	TRBJ2-4	NA	NA	CASSDSGIAKNIQYF	TGTGCCAGCAGTGATAGCGGAATAGCCAAAAACATTCAGTACTTC
TRBV2	TRBJ1-1	NA	NA	CASSGGIGGTEAFF	TGTGCCAGCAGTGGAGGGATAGGGGGCACTGAAGCTTTCTTT
TRBV6-2/TRBV6-3	TRBJ2-1	NA	NA	CASSYEAGYNEQFF	TGTGCCAGCAGTTACGAAGCAGGGTACAATGAGCAGTTCTTC
TRBV20-1	TRBJ2-5	NA	NA	CSASGVIRETQYF	TGCAGTGCTAGCGGGGTCATCAGAGAGACCCAGTACTTC
TRBV4-1	TRBJ2-7	TRBD2	NA	CASSRRLAGESYEQYF	TGCGCCAGCAGCCGCCGACTAGCGGGAGAAAGCTACGAGCAGTACTTC
TRBV29-1	TRBJ2-7	TRBD1	NA	CSVEDRGSHEQYF	TGCAGCGTTGAGGACAGGGGTTCACACGAGCAGTACTTC
TRBV6-6	TRBJ2-7	NA	NA	CASSPRGLAADEQYF	TGTGCCAGCAGCCCCCGCGGGTTAGCAGCCGACGAGCAGTACTTC
TRBV5-1	TRBJ2-7	NA	many	CASSSLGAKEREQYF	TGCGCCAGCAGCTCGCTCGGGGCTAAGGAGCGCGAGCAGTACTTC
TRBV27	TRBJ2-5	TRBD2	NA	CASRGRGGPGETQYF	TGTGCCAGCAGGGGACGGGGAGGGCCGGGGGAGACCCAGTACTTC
TRBV20-1	TRBJ2-1	TRBD2	NA	CSAQTPTSGGSSYNEQFF	TGCAGTGCCCAGACCCCGACTAGCGGGGGAAGCTCCTACAATGAGCAGTTCTTC
TRBV20-1	TRBJ2-3	TRBD2	once	CSAPNSLGTSGSTDTQYF	TGCAGTGCCCCAAATTCCCTTGGGACTAGCGGTAGCACAGATACGCAGTATTTT
TRBV2	TRBJ1-1	NA	NA	CASSPEGDEAFF	TGTGCCAGCAGCCCCGAGGGAGATGAAGCTTTCTTT
TRBV12-3/TRBV12-4	TRBJ1-5	NA	NA	CASTLGVGQPQHF	TGTGCCAGCACCCTGGGGGTCGGTCAGCCCCAGCATTTT
TRBV19	TRBJ2-7	NA	NA	CASSRGTDPSYEQYF	TGTGCCAGTAGTAGGGGGACGGATCCTTCCTACGAGCAGTACTTC
TRBV5-4	TRBJ2-5	TRBD1	NA	CASSLGTGGGTSKETQYF	TGTGCCAGCAGCCTCGGGACAGGGGGCGGGACAAGTAAAGAGACCCAGTACTTC
TRBV10-1	TRBJ2-7	TRBD1	NA	CASRAGQGPYEQYF	TGCGCCAGCAGAGCGGGACAGGGGCCCTACGAGCAGTACTTC
TRBV24-1	TRBJ2-5	TRBD2	NA	CATSDPGLAGPGARETQYF	TGTGCCACCAGTGACCCGGGACTAGCGGGGCCCGGGGCGAGAGAGACCCAGTACTTC
TRBV4-3	TRBJ2-3	NA	once	CASSQAQAADTQYF	TGCGCCAGCAGCCAAGCTCAAGCCGCAGATACGCAGTATTTT
TRBV5-1	TRBJ2-1	TRBD2	NA	CASSLLLAGGRGNEQFF	TGCGCCAGCAGCCTATTATTAGCGGGGGGCCGGGGCAATGAGCAGTTCTTC
TRBV10-1	TRBJ2-7	TRBD1	NA	CASSRGSASSPYEQYF	TGCGCCAGCAGCAGGGGGTCGGCGAGTTCCCCCTACGAGCAGTACTTC
TRBV27	TRBJ2-5	TRBD1	few	CASSRIGQGMETQYF	TGTGCCAGCAGCCGAATTGGACAGGGGATGGAGACCCAGTACTTC
TRBV19	TRBJ1-1	TRBD1	NA	CASSLDRINTEAFF	TGTGCCAGTAGTCTGGACAGGATAAACACTGAAGCTTTCTTT
TRBV6-1	TRBJ2-3	TRBD2	NA	CASSERLGLAGDGDTQYF	TGTGCCAGCAGTGAAAGGCTCGGGCTAGCGGGGGATGGGGATACGCAGTATTTT
TRBV7-9	TRBJ2-7	NA	few	CASSPAGTAYEQYF	TGTGCCAGCAGCCCGGCAGGGACGGCCTACGAGCAGTACTTC
TRBV5-1	TRBJ2-3	TRBD2	NA	CASSHGTSGRVPDTQYF	TGCGCCAGCAGCCACGGGACTAGCGGGAGGGTCCCAGATACGCAGTATTTT
TRBV12-3/TRBV12-4	TRBJ2-5	NA	few	CASSPGQQETQYF	TGTGCCAGCAGTCCGGGACAACAAGAGACCCAGTACTTC